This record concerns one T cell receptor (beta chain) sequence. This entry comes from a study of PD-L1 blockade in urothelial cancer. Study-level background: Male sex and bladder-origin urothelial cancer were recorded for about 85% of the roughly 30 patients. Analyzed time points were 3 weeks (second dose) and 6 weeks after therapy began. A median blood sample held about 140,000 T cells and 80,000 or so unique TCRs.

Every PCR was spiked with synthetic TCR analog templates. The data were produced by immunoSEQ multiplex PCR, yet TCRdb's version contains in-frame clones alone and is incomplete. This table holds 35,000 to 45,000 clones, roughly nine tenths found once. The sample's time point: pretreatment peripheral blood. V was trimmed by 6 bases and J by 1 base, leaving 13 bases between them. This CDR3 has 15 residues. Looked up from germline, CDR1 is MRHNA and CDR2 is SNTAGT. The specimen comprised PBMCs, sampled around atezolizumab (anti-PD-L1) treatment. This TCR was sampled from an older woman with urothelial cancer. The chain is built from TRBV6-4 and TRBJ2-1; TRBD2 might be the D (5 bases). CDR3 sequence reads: CASRKRSESYNEQFF. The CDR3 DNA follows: TGTGCCAGCAGGAAGCGGTCCGAATCCTACAATGAGCAGTTCTTC.